The text below deals with one T cell receptor (beta chain). In the study's own analysis: Quantification of nucleated cells was approximated via reference gene primer amplification. Libraries were prepared by immunoSEQ multiplex PCR; TCRdb keeps only in-frame clonotypes and omits some of them. V, J and clone size reflect that table, while D and trimming were determined from the DNA. The top ten hold 0.7% to 0.9% of the sample, which has nearly 80,000 clones, around nine tenths seen once. The sample is drawn from a study of blood T cell repertoires in COVID-19. Study context: T cells, B-cell-depleted T cells, or PBMCs provided the cDNA or gDNA that served as material.

The CDR3 length is 14 residues. V was clipped by 4 bases and J by 4 bases, with 14 bases between them. Per germline, CDR1 LNHNV and CDR2 YYDKDF (reference sequence). Sequencing was performed on peripheral blood. This chain connects TRBV15 to TRBJ2-7; D remains ambiguous. The source is a woman of 80 years or more with acute or convalescent COVID-19. The CDR3 is CATSKAGPGYEQYF. CDR3 sequence (DNA): TGTGCCACCAGCAAAGCTGGGCCCGGATACGAGCAGTACTTC.